This T cell receptor beta chain emerged from a study of T cell responses to AZD1222 COVID-19 vaccine. About the study: Analyses pooled second doses at about 4 or about 12 weeks.

Remarks on this clone: Its antigen remains unknown.

General study points: Breadth and depth of Spike-specific TCRs rose after two AZD1222 doses. Among the donors, most were white British and more were female, and clonal diversity was possibly underestimated.

The method was immunoSEQ multiplex PCR; TCRdb's version includes in-frame clones alone and lacks a portion of them. The data show about 120,000 clones, roughly nine tenths seen once. Germline V CDR1 and CDR2: MNHEY, SVGAGI. V lost 6 bases and J lost 4, with 13 bases in between. The CDR3 is 14 residues long. The chain recombines TRBV6-5 with TRBJ1-3; D not resolved. The sequencing here drew on peripheral blood, taken on day 0 of AZD1222 vaccination. This TCR was recovered from an adult in good health. CDR3 DNA sequence: TGTGCCAGCAGCCTTGGTATCCCCGGAAACACCATATATTTT. Translated, it gives CASSLGIPGNTIYF.